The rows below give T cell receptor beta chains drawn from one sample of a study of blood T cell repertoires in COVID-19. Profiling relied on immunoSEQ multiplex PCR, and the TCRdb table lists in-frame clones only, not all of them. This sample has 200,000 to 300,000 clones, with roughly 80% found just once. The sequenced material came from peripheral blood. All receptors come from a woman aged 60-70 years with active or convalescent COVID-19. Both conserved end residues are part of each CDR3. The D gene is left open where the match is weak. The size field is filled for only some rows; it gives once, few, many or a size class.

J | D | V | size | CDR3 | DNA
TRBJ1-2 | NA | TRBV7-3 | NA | CASSLTPRDGYTF | TGTGCCAGCAGCCTCACGCCCAGGGATGGCTACACCTTC
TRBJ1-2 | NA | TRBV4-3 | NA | CASSQGPGGDYGYTF | TGCGCCAGCAGCCAAGGCCCGGGGGGTGACTATGGCTACACCTTC
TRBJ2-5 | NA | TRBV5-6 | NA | CASSLEPSGEETQYF | TGTGCCAGCAGCTTGGAACCCTCAGGGGAAGAGACCCAGTACTTC
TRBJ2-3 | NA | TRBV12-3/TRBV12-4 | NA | CASSLSENTQYF | TGTGCCAGCAGTTTAAGCGAAAATACGCAGTATTTT
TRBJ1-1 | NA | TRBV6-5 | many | CASSYSMVLGNTEAFF | TGTGCCAGCAGTTACTCGATGGTTCTAGGGAACACTGAAGCTTTCTTT
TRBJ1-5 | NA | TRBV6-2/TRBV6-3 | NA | CASSRRQGRNQPQHF | TGTGCCAGCAGTCGCCGCCAGGGAAGGAATCAGCCCCAGCATTTT
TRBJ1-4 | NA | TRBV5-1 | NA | CASSPGGPGGYEKLFF | TGCGCCAGCAGCCCGGGTGGTCCGGGTGGATATGAAAAACTGTTTTTT
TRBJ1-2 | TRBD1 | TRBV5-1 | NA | CASSVGQGANYGYTF | TGCGCCAGCAGCGTAGGACAGGGAGCTAACTATGGCTACACCTTC
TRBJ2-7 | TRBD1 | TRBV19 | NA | CASSIEQDRAYEQYF | TGTGCCAGTAGTATAGAGCAGGACAGGGCCTACGAGCAGTACTTC
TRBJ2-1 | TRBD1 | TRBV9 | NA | CASSPRGTGVYNEQFF | TGTGCCAGCAGCCCCCGTGGGACAGGGGTGTACAATGAGCAGTTCTTC
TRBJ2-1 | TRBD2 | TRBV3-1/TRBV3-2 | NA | CASSLRASGGAGEQFF | TGTGCCAGCAGCCTAAGGGCTAGCGGGGGGGCCGGGGAGCAGTTCTTC
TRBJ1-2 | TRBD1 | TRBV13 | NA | CASSGPGQGSGYTF | TGTGCCAGCAGCGGGCCGGGACAGGGTAGTGGCTACACCTTC
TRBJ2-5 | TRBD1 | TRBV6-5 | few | CASSSGQGARETQYF | TGTGCCAGCAGTAGCGGACAGGGGGCGCGGGAGACCCAGTACTTC
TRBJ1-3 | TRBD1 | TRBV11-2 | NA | CASSSQGARTGNTIYF | TGTGCCAGCAGCTCCCAGGGGGCACGTACTGGAAACACCATATATTTT
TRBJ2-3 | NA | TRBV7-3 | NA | CASSLGQNTDTQYF | TGTGCCAGCAGCTTAGGGCAGAACACAGATACGCAGTATTTT
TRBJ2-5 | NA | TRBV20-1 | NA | CSALARTQYF | TGCAGTGCCCTAGCCCGGACCCAGTACTTC
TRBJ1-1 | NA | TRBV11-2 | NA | CASSPPLNTEAFF | TGTGCCAGCAGCCCTCCCCTGAACACTGAAGCTTTCTTT
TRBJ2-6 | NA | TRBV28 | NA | CASSPYSGANVLTF | TGTGCCAGCAGTCCCTACTCTGGGGCCAACGTCCTGACTTTC
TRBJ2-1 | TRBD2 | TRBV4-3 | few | CASSQRRAGGNEQFF | TGCGCCAGCAGCCAGCGAAGAGCGGGGGGGAATGAGCAGTTCTTC
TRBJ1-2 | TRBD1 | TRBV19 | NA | CASRDRGQGYTF | TGTGCCAGTCGGGACAGGGGGCAAGGCTACACCTTC
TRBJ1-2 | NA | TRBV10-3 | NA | CAISWDSNYGYTF | TGTGCCATCAGCTGGGACTCTAACTATGGCTACACCTTC
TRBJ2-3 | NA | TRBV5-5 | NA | CASSLNGVSRTDTQYF | TGTGCCAGCAGCTTGAACGGAGTGAGCCGCACAGATACGCAGTATTTT
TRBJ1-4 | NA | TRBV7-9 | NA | CASSSRPGTNEKLFF | TGTGCCAGCAGCTCACGGCCCGGGACTAATGAAAAACTGTTTTTT
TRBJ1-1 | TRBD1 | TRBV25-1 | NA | CASRDSKGRGTEAFF | TGTGCCAGCCGAGATTCCAAGGGCAGGGGGACTGAAGCTTTCTTT
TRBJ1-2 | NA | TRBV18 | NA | CASSPVGGNYGYTF | TGTGCCAGCTCACCAGTGGGGGGTAACTATGGCTACACCTTC
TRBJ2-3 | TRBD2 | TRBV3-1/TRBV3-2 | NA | CASSARLARSTDTQYF | TGTGCCAGCAGCGCCAGACTAGCCAGGAGCACAGATACGCAGTATTTT
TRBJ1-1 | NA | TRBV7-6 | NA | CASSLAWRGGKANTEAFF | TGTGCCAGCAGCTTAGCGTGGAGGGGAGGGAAGGCGAACACTGAAGCTTTCTTT
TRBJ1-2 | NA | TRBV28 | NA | CASSFGGNDYGYTF | TGTGCCAGCAGTTTCGGGGGAAACGACTATGGCTACACCTTC
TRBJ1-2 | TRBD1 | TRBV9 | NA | CASSVTGTGVYGYTF | TGTGCCAGCAGCGTCACCGGGACAGGGGTCTATGGCTACACCTTC
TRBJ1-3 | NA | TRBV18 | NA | CAALEAHRGNTIYF | TGTGCCGCCCTCGAGGCACACCGAGGGAACACCATATATTTT
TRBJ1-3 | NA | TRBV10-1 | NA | CASGDGINTIYF | TGCGCCAGCGGTGACGGTATTAACACCATATATTTT
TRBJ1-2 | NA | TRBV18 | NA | CASSPQTGNYGYTF | TGTGCCAGCTCACCGCAGACAGGCAACTATGGCTACACCTTC
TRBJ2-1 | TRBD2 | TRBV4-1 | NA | CASSQGTQRGFHEQFF | TGCGCCAGCAGCCAAGGGACCCAGCGGGGATTCCATGAGCAGTTCTTC
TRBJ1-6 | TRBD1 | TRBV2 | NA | CASSPKRRGANSPLHF | TGTGCCAGCAGTCCAAAACGCAGGGGGGCTAATTCACCCCTCCACTTT
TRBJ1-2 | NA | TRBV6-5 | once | CASSYATGFLGGYTF | TGTGCCAGCAGTTACGCGACAGGATTCTTGGGGGGCTACACCTTC
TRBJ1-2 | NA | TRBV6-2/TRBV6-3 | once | CASNPDNISHGYTF | TGTGCCAGCAACCCGGACAACATCAGTCATGGCTACACCTTC
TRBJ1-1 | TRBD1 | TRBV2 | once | CASKGQSLMNTEAFF | TGTGCCAGCAAGGGACAGAGTCTCATGAACACTGAAGCTTTCTTT
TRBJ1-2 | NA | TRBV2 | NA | CASSEHRVNYGYTF | TGTGCCAGCAGTGAGCACAGGGTTAACTATGGCTACACCTTC
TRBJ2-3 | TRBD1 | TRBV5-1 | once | CASSLARDRGTADTQYF | TGCGCCAGCAGCTTGGCCCGGGACAGGGGTACTGCAGATACGCAGTATTTT
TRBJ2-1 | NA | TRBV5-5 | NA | CASSLEEEQFF | TGTGCCAGCAGCTTGGAAGAGGAGCAGTTCTTC
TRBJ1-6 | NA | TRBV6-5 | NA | CASSYLQDNSPLHF | TGTGCCAGCAGTTACTTGCAGGATAATTCACCCCTCCACTTT
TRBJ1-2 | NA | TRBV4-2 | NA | CASSQSLGTNYGYTF | TGTGCCAGCAGCCAATCGTTGGGCACAAACTATGGCTACACCTTC
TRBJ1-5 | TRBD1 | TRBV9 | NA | CASSTGTGQSNQPQHF | TGTGCCAGCAGCACCGGGACAGGACAAAGCAATCAGCCCCAGCATTTT
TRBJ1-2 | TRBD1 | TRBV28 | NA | CASSSTGIFYGYTF | TGTGCCAGCAGTTCGACAGGGATCTTCTATGGCTACACCTTC
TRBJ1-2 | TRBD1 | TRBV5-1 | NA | CASSPRQGSSNYGYTF | TGCGCCAGCAGCCCGCGACAGGGTTCAAGCAACTATGGCTACACCTTC
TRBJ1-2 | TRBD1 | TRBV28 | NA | CASSQSHGTGAGYTF | TGTGCCAGCAGTCAGAGCCACGGGACAGGGGCGGGCTACACCTTC
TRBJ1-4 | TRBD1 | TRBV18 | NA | CASSPQTGPGQSNEKLFF | TGTGCCAGCTCACCACAAACCGGGCCGGGACAGTCTAATGAAAAACTGTTTTTT
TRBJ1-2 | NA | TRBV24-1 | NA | CATSDEETAFNSGYTF | TGTGCCACCAGTGATGAGGAGACAGCATTTAATTCGGGCTACACCTTC
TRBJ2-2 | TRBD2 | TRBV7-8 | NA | CASSLQGRASGGTGELFF | TGTGCCAGCAGCTTACAGGGGCGGGCTAGCGGGGGGACCGGGGAGCTGTTTTTT
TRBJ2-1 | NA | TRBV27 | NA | CASSLSRLDREQFF | TGTGCCAGCAGTTTATCGCGGCTTGACAGGGAGCAGTTCTTC
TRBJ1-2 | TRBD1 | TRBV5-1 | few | CASSRGQGGIDGYTF | TGCGCCAGCAGCCGGGGACAGGGTGGGATCGATGGCTACACCTTC
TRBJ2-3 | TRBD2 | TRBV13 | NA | CASSLGRGLADIDTQYF | TGTGCCAGCAGCTTGGGCCGAGGGCTAGCGGACATAGATACGCAGTATTTT
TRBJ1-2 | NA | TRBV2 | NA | CASSPTAGLGGYTF | TGTGCCAGCAGTCCGACAGCCGGGCTGGGGGGCTACACCTTC
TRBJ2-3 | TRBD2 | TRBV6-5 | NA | CASRASGGDTDTQYF | TGTGCCAGCAGGGCTAGCGGGGGGGACACAGATACGCAGTATTTT
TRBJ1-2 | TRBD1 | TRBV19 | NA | CASNYRGREYGYTF | TGTGCCAGTAATTACAGGGGGCGAGAATATGGCTACACCTTC
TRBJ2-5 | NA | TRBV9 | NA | CASSVGTYQETQYF | TGTGCCAGCAGCGTAGGCACATACCAAGAGACCCAGTACTTC
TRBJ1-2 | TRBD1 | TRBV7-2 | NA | CASKGAHYGYTF | TGTGCCAGCAAGGGGGCGCATTATGGCTACACCTTC
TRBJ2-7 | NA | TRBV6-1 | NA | CASSESYSNYEQYF | TGTGCCAGCAGTGAATCATACAGCAACTACGAGCAGTACTTC
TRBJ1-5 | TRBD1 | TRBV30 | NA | CAWSVRKGWTGNQPQHF | TGTGCCTGGAGTGTACGGAAGGGGTGGACAGGGAATCAGCCCCAGCATTTT
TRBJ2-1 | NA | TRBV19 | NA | CASTRKGGFLEQFF | TGTGCCAGTACCCGAAAGGGGGGGTTTCTGGAGCAGTTCTTC